Shown below are 10 T cell receptor beta chains from a single sample sequenced in a study of blood T cell repertoires in COVID-19 (dated by TCRdb to between 2020 and 2021). The library came from the immunoSEQ multiplex PCR assay. TCRdb retrieved this table from immuneACCESS and kept in-frame rearrangements only. Not all clones are present; in checked studies, unresolved V genes account for under half, and no reason is known for the remainder. This sample gives tens of thousands of clones in total; 80% to 90% of them show up just once. The ten largest clones add up to 1.4% to 1.5% of the sample. Material for sequencing was peripheral blood. Receptors originate from a woman in her sixties or seventies with acute or convalescent COVID-19.

The chain is built from TRBV24-1 and TRBJ1-2; 7 bases fit TRBD1. This CDR3 comprises 14 residues. CDR1 and CDR2 (germline): KGHDR, SFDVKD. V trimming: 0 bases; J trimming: 6 bases; junction bases outside the gene matches: 3. In nucleotides, the CDR3 is TGTGCCACCAGTGATTTGCCGACAGGGAATGGCTACACCTTC. Translating it yields CATSDLPTGNGYTF.

The gene calls are TRBV6-6 and TRBJ1-6; 7 positions match TRBD1. V gave up 6 bases and J gave up 5 bases; unmatched junction bases: 4. Germline-derived CDR1 and CDR2 are MNHNY and SVGAGI (reference sequence). CDR3 length: 14 residues. The DNA for the CDR3 is TGTGCCAGCAGCCGGGACAGAGATAATTCACCCCTCCACTTT. Its translation: CASSRDRDNSPLHF.

The chain recombines TRBV13 with TRBJ1-4, with D tentatively TRBD1 (5 bases). CDR1 and CDR2 (germline): PRHDT, FYEKMQ (reference sequence). Trimming stripped 4 bases from V and 7 bases from J, with 16 bases between. The CDR3 has 15 amino acids. As DNA, the CDR3 is TGTGCCAGCAGCTCATCACCGGGGGGAAGTGAAAAACTGTTTTTT. It translates to CASSSSPGGSEKLFF.

The V call is TRBV6-5, the J call TRBJ1-1; D is undetermined. From germline, CDR1 is MNHEY and CDR2 SVGAGI. The CDR3 has 13 residues. V lost 8 bases, J lost 0 bases, and 10 bases lay in between. The CDR3 reads CASELILNTEAFF. The CDR3 region has the DNA TGTGCCAGCGAACTAATCCTGAACACTGAAGCTTTCTTT.

J is TRBJ2-2 and V is TRBV15; 10 nucleotides align to TRBD1. CDR3 size: 18 residues. The germline CDR1 and CDR2 sequences are LNHNV and YYDKDF (reference sequence). V shed 3 bases and J 0 bases; nucleotides not matched to a gene: 7. As DNA, the CDR3 is TGTGCCACCAGCAGGGGGGGGACAGGGGCTACGAACACCGGGGAGCTGTTTTTT. Amino acids: CATSRGGTGATNTGELFF.

This rearrangement joins TRBV19 to TRBJ2-5, with D perhaps matching TRBD2 (5 bases). The CDR3 sequence is 13 residues long. The germline V gene has CDR1 LNHDA and CDR2 SQIVND (reference sequence). Trimming removed 1 base at V and 3 bases at J, with 6 bases between. The CDR3 loop is CASSIGREETQYF. Here the CDR3 DNA reads TGTGCCAGTAGTATAGGGCGGGAAGAGACCCAGTACTTC.

This rearrangement joins TRBV28 to TRBJ1-4; D is unresolved. This CDR3 comprises 17 residues. Germline V CDR1 and CDR2: MDHEN, SYDVKM. V was cut by 3 bases and J by 3 bases, with 17 bases left in between. CDR3 loop: CASSFPFRGRSNEKLFF. The CDR3 DNA reads TGTGCCAGCAGTTTTCCTTTTCGAGGGCGATCTAATGAAAAACTGTTTTTT.

The chain employs TRBV5-4 and TRBJ1-1; no clear D gene. Germline loops: CDR1 SGHNT, CDR2 YYREEE (reference sequence). The CDR3 extends over 15 amino acids. V gave up 0 bases and J gave up 3 bases, with 12 bases separating them. The CDR3 nucleotides are TGTGCCAGCAGCTTGGTAGGCAGGTTCGACACTGAAGCTTTCTTT. Translating it yields CASSLVGRFDTEAFF. Full variable domain (missing parts from reference TRBV5-4 and TRBJ1-1): ETGVTQSPTHLIKTRGQQVTLRCSSQSGHNTVSWYQQALGQGPQFIFQYYREEENGRGNFPPRFSGLQFPNYSSELNVNALELDDSALYLCASSLVGRFDTEAFFGQGTRLTVV.

This rearrangement joins TRBV5-1 to TRBJ2-1; TRBD2 agrees at 9 bases. J was trimmed by 6 bases and V by 2 bases; bases with no gene match: 9. Germline CDR1 and CDR2: SGHRS and YFSETQ. This CDR3 has 16 amino acids. The CDR3 DNA reads TGCGCCAGCAGCTTCGAACGGCTAGCGGGGACCAATGAGCAGTTCTTC. Translation: CASSFERLAGTNEQFF.

The chain combines TRBV9 with TRBJ2-5; 8 positions match TRBD1. V was pared by 4 bases and J by 5 bases, with 13 bases of the junction left unmatched. Germline assignment: CDR1 SGDLS and CDR2 YYNGEE. The CDR3 length is 16 residues. The chain's CDR3 is CASSRSGTGGMETQYF. The DNA of the CDR3 is TGTGCCAGCAGCCGGTCCGGGACAGGTGGTATGGAGACCCAGTACTTC. The full variable domain, with the rest looked up from reference TRBV9 and TRBJ2-5, is DSGVTQTPKHLITATGQRVTLRCSPRSGDLSVYWYQQSLDQGLQFLIQYYNGEERAKGNILERFSAQQFPDLHSELNLSSLELGDSALYFCASSRSGTGGMETQYFGPGTRLLVL.